The 19 T cell receptor beta chains below come from one sample, sequenced in a study of T cells in Graves' hyperthyroidism and ophthalmopathy (dated by TCRdb to between 2018 and 2021). Preparation of the library involved multiplex PCR. TCRdb records Illumina HiSeq 2000 as the sequencer. The TCR beta CDR3 regions were amplified from RNA transcripts. The first round of RT-PCR for the TCR CDR3 was performed with the HTBI primer set and the Qiagen OneStep RT-PCR kit. TCRdb redid the processing of the public reads, applying fastp at Q25 and MiXCR, and retained in-frame beta chains. Rows with a matching CDR3 protein are joined into one entry that keeps the most common DNA and genes. The sample table holds 500,000 to 650,000 distinct CDR3 sequences, of which about 14% were seen once. Around 13% of the sample rests with the top ten. The sample taken for sequencing was blood. The receptor source for this set is a woman aged 45-60 years with Graves' ophthalmopathy.

This clonotype appeared many times. The V call is TRBV30, the J call TRBJ2-1; D ambiguous. The CDR3 contains 13 residues. Trimming shortened V by 5 bases and J by 4 bases, and 12 bases separated the two germline ends. Germline V gene data show CDR1 as GTSNPN and CDR2 as SVGIG (reference sequence). This CDR3 reads CAWARALYNEQFF. The DNA of the CDR3 is TGTGCCTGGGCTAGGGCCCTTTACAATGAGCAGTTCTTC.

At least ten counts were recorded for this clonotype. This chain joins TRBV5-1 and TRBJ1-2; D gene uncertain. V was shortened by 0 bases and J by 8 bases, with 14 bases between the two germline ends. This CDR3 region has 14 residues. Germline V lookup: CDR1 SGHRS, CDR2 YFSETQ. The CDR3 DNA follows: TGCGCCAGCAGCTTGGAAGGTGGTCCGGGCGGCTACACCTTC. It codes for CASSLEGGPGGYTF. The complete variable domain, with remaining parts taken from reference TRBV5-1 and TRBJ1-2, reads KAGVTQTPRYLIKTRGQQVTLSCSPISGHRSVSWYQQTPGQGLQFLFEYFSETQRNKGNFPGRFSGRQFSNSRSEMNVSTLELGDSALYLCASSLEGGPGGYTFGSGTRLTVV.

This clonotype was seen ten or more times. The rearrangement joins TRBV20-1 to TRBJ2-5, with TRBD2 as a possible D gene (6 bases). Per germline, CDR1 DFQATT and CDR2 SNEGSKA (reference sequence). The V end was cut by 0 bases, the J end by 3 bases, with 14 bases between. The CDR3 consists of 15 residues. Here the CDR3 reads CSAREGVSGEETQYF. DNA for the CDR3: TGCAGTGCTAGAGAAGGGGTTAGCGGAGAAGAGACCCAGTACTTC.

The gene calls are TRBV19 and TRBJ2-2, with TRBD1 matching over 9 bases. The CDR3 has 15 amino acids. Germline assignment: CDR1 LNHDA and CDR2 SQIVND (reference sequence). The V and J ends lost 7 bases and 5 bases, in that order; junction bases with no gene match: 8. The CDR3 here is CASNSGTGYTGELFF. The CDR3 region has the DNA TGTGCCAGTAATTCCGGGACAGGGTATACCGGGGAGCTGTTTTTT.

This clonotype was counted ten times or more. J is TRBJ2-7 and V is TRBV11-2, with 9 bases matching TRBD1. Germline V gene data show CDR1 as SGHAT and CDR2 as FQNNGV. J gave up 10 bases and V 5 bases, and 9 bases lay outside the gene matches. CDR3 length: 13 residues. In DNA, the CDR3 is TGTGCCAGCAGCCCCGGGACAGGGATAGATCAGTACTTC. Its protein product is CASSPGTGIDQYF.

Worth noting for this clonotype: This may come from a read error, since a much larger clone is one base off. The rearrangement joins TRBV7-2 to TRBJ1-6, with 7 bases fitting TRBD1. Losses at the gene ends were 1 base for V and 7 bases for J; bases not matched to a gene: 7. Per the germline V gene, CDR1 is SGHTA and CDR2 is FQGNSA. The CDR3 is 16 amino acids. CDR3: CTSSLEGQQENSPLHF. The CDR3 DNA sequence: TGTACCAGCAGCTTAGAGGGACAGCAGGAAAATTCACCCCTCCACTTT.

This clonotype was counted at least ten times. This chain connects TRBV2 to TRBJ1-1; D is unresolved. CDR1 SNHLY and CDR2 FYNNEI come from the germline V gene. Trimming stripped 8 bases from V and 4 bases from J, with 11 bases between. This CDR3 is built from 12 residues. The CDR3 region is CASSQKGTEAFF. DNA of the CDR3: TGTGCCAGCTCTCAGAAGGGCACTGAAGCTTTCTTT.

There are many counts of this clonotype. The chain recombines TRBV7-3 with TRBJ1-1, with D possibly TRBD1 on 6 matching bases. The CDR3 loop spans 13 amino acids. V was pared by 1 base and J by 4 bases, with 7 bases between. In germline, CDR1 is SGHTA, CDR2 FQGTGA. The DNA for the CDR3 is TGTGCCAGCAGCTTAATAGGGGGCACTGAAGCTTTCTTT. Protein product: CASSLIGGTEAFF.

Ten or more counts support this clonotype. This sequence joins TRBV5-5 and TRBJ2-1; D is ambiguous. Germline V lookup: CDR1 SGHKS, CDR2 YYEKEE (reference sequence). CDR3 size: 15 residues. V gave up 0 bases and J gave up 5 bases, with 12 bases separating them. CDR3 in amino acids: CASSLEATAHNEQFF. CDR3 nucleotides: TGTGCCAGCAGCTTGGAGGCCACGGCCCACAATGAGCAGTTCTTC.

For this clonotype: One junction end disagrees with the germline gene, perhaps due to a read error. The chain is built from TRBV28 and TRBJ1-5, with no clear D. The germline gives CDR1 MDHEN, CDR2 SYDVKM. This CDR3 has 14 residues. CDR3 nucleotides: TGTGCCAGCAGTTTATCCTTTAGGATGCAGCCCCGGCATTTT. This encodes CASSLSFRMQPRHF.

This clonotype was counted many times. The chain carries TRBV18 and TRBJ1-1; weak D call: TRBD1 (5 bases). There are 13 residues in the CDR3. Trimming left V 2 bases short and J 7 bases short, with 11 bases between. Germline CDR1 reads KGHSH; CDR2 reads LQKENI. CDR3 sequence (DNA): TGTGCCAGCTCACCAAACGGGGCCAGTGAAGCTTTCTTT. Translated: CASSPNGASEAFF.

As concerns this clonotype: A much larger clone lies a single base off, so this may be a read error. This chain connects TRBV30 to TRBJ1-5, with D uncertain. The CDR3 sequence is 12 residues long. Trimming stripped 5 bases from V and 4 bases from J, with 9 bases between. CDR1 is GTSNPN, CDR2 SVGIG, per germline (reference sequence). The CDR3 here is CAWLVWNQPQHF. The DNA of the CDR3 is TGTGCCTGGTTGGTGTGGAATCAGCCCCAGCATTTT.

V usage is TRBV9 and J usage is TRBJ2-5; 12 bases are a match to TRBD2. Germline V gives CDR1 SGDLS, CDR2 YYNGEE. The trim removed 4 bases at V and 3 bases at J, leaving 7 bases unmatched. The CDR3 consists of 16 residues. The CDR3 loop reads CASSPGGLAGEETQYF. DNA for the CDR3: TGTGCCAGCAGCCCCGGGGGACTAGCGGGCGAAGAGACCCAGTACTTC.

This clonotype was seen a handful of times. This chain links TRBV24-1 with TRBJ2-2, with D perhaps assigned TRBD1 or TRBD2 (5 bases each). This CDR3 is 17 amino acids long. Deletions cut 1 base from V and 4 bases from J, with 15 bases between. The germline V gene has CDR1 KGHDR and CDR2 SFDVKD. The DNA for the CDR3 is TGTGCCACCAGTGATTTCCCGGTGGGACGGGGCACCGGGGAGCTGTTTTTT. Its translation is CATSDFPVGRGTGELFF.

The table lists this clonotype with a few counts. V is TRBV6-6 and J is TRBJ2-7, with TRBD2 identical over 12 bases. The length of the CDR3 is 17 residues. V shed 0 bases, J shed 2 bases, and the junction held 5 bases outside the gene matches. Looked up from germline, CDR1 is MNHNY and CDR2 is SVGAGI (reference sequence). The CDR3 region has the DNA TGTGCCAGCAGTTACTCGAGGCGACTAGCGGGGGCCTACGAGCAGTACTTC. It is translated as CASSYSRRLAGAYEQYF.

This clonotype was counted ten times or more. The chain employs TRBV3-1 and TRBJ2-3; D possibly corresponds to TRBD2 (5 bases). Germline values: CDR1 LGHDT, CDR2 YNNKEL (reference sequence). CDR3 size: 17 residues. V gave up 2 bases and J gave up 0 bases, with 15 bases separating them. CDR3 protein: CASSQPGGGRSTDTQYF. CDR3 coding DNA: TGTGCCAGCAGCCAACCCGGAGGCGGCAGAAGCACAGATACGCAGTATTTT.

This clonotype was counted ten times or more. The J gene is TRBJ1-1, the V gene TRBV5-4, with a weak D call TRBD1 (5 bases). The V gene's germline CDR1 is SGHNT and CDR2 YYREEE (reference sequence). V dropped 0 bases and J dropped 5 bases, with 8 bases sitting between them. This CDR3 contains 13 residues. The CDR3 region has the DNA TGTGCCAGCAGCTTGGACAGGACTACTGAAGCTTTCTTT. This codes for CASSLDRTTEAFF. Variable domain in full (rest from reference TRBV5-4 and TRBJ1-1): ETGVTQSPTHLIKTRGQQVTLRCSSQSGHNTVSWYQQALGQGPQFIFQYYREEENGRGNFPPRFSGLQFPNYSSELNVNALELDDSALYLCASSLDRTTEAFFGQGTRLTVV.

In regard to this clonotype: This may be a read error, as it is one base from a much larger clone. The chain links TRBV7-2 to TRBJ2-7; D is possibly TRBD1 or TRBD2 (7 bases each). In germline, CDR1 is SGHTA, CDR2 FQGNSA. This CDR3 contains 15 residues. Trimming left V 1 base short and J 3 bases short, with 13 bases between. The CDR3 coding sequence is TGTGCCAGCAGCTTAGACAGGGGAGGGTTCTACGAGCAGTACTTC. It codes for CASSLDRGGFYEQYF.

The sample holds a few counts of this clonotype. The CDR3 bases are TGTGCCAGCAGCCAAGCTATAGAGACCCAGTACTTC. Protein product: CASSQAIETQYF. The chain joins TRBV14 to TRBJ2-5; no reliable D call. Germline V lookup: CDR1 SGHDN, CDR2 FVKESK. V lost 1 base and J lost 4, with 4 bases in between. The CDR3 spans 12 residues.